This T cell receptor (beta chain) is from a study of fetal regulatory T cell absence and autoimmunity. About the study: The IPEX patients lacked clinical diabetes but had exocrine pancreas autoimmunity.

Some clones are missing from TCRdb's copy, which holds only in-frame ones; the method was immunoSEQ multiplex PCR. The sample yields about 46,000 clones, about four fifths seen once. Germline V lookup: CDR1 SGHNT, CDR2 YYREEE (reference sequence). The CDR3 totals 13 residues. V shed 4 bases and J 2 bases; nucleotides not matched to a gene: 0. Source material: cord blood. This clonotype was obtained from a newborn boy with IPEX syndrome. This sequence joins TRBV5-4 and TRBJ1-5, with 7 nucleotides matching TRBD1. CDR3 in amino acids: CASSTGGNQPQHF. The CDR3 DNA follows: TGTGCCAGCAGCACAGGGGGCAATCAGCCCCAGCATTTT. Complete variable domain (other parts from reference TRBV5-4 and TRBJ1-5): ETGVTQSPTHLIKTRGQQVTLRCSSQSGHNTVSWYQQALGQGPQFIFQYYREEENGRGNFPPRFSGLQFPNYSSELNVNALELDDSALYLCASSTGGNQPQHFGDGTRLSIL.